The entry below describes one TCR beta chain. What it binds is unknown. The data were obtained in a study of shared clonotypes between healthy human individuals. Whole-study context: Donors had three CD4 naive, three CD4 memory, two CD8 naive and one CD8 memory plate apiece.

The material for each subset, its genomic DNA, was split evenly across several immunoSEQ plates. Libraries were prepared by immunoSEQ multiplex PCR; TCRdb keeps only in-frame clonotypes and omits some of them. This table has about 2,200,000 clones, 85% to 95% appearing once. CD45RO-negative, CCR7-positively selected cells formed the naive CD8 fraction, excluding terminally differentiated effector memory CD45RA+ cells. All of the donors resided in Nashville, Tennessee, and each was a Caucasian adult. Study results and limitations: Rarefaction curves obtained for sorted subsets showed sequencing incomplete despite large depth.

Source material: naive CD8+ T cells from PBMCs. The clonotype comes from a young man in good health. Some clones in this sample may be carry-over from other donors' samples.

This chain's CDR3 is CASSLVRGNTEAFF. The CDR3 region has the DNA TGTGCCAGTAGTCTCGTGCGGGGGAACACTGAAGCTTTCTTT. The chain employs TRBV19 and TRBJ1-1; D is undetermined. The germline gives CDR1 LNHDA, CDR2 SQIVND (reference sequence). Between the trimmed V and J ends, which lost 5 bases and 1 base, there was a span of 11 bases. This CDR3 has 14 residues.